A selection of T cell receptor beta chains follows, all from one sample in a study of molecular identifiers for immune sequencing clone quantification. TCRdb re-called the PCR reads with MiXCR, one entry per CDR3 protein. The data show approximately 590,000 distinct CDR3 sequences, roughly 23% seen once. The source material was naive CD8+ T cells from blood, with Jurkat cell RNA spiked in. These receptors all come from a human donor in good health. Some libraries in this study had Jurkat cell RNA spiked in. Each CDR3 is given with its conserved first and last residue. A D gene is named only where the DNA matches it firmly. Clone size, where shown, is once, few, many, or a class for clones that have expanded.

>TRBJ1-1|many|TRBV19|-
TGTGCCAGTAGTAGGCCCGGGGCCCAGATCACTGAAGCTTTCTTT
CASSRPGAQITEAFF
>TRBJ2-7|many|TRBV29-1|-
TGCAGCGTCCTTCAGCCAGGCTACGAGCAGTACTTC
CSVLQPGYEQYF
>TRBJ2-7|-|TRBV7-9|-
TGTGCCAGCAGCTTAGATAGGTCTGGGGGCTCCTACGGGCAGTACTTC
CASSLDRSGGSYGQYF
>TRBJ2-7|many|TRBV5-4|TRBD2
TGTGCCAGCAGCTTAGAGCGGGACTCCTACGAGCAGTACTTC
CASSLERDSYEQYF
>TRBJ1-5|many|TRBV2|TRBD1
TGTGCCAGCAGTGAAATTGGCCAGGGGGCCTTAGGTCAGCCCCAGCATTTT
CASSEIGQGALGQPQHF
>TRBJ1-5|-|TRBV18|-
TGTGCCAGCTCACCGACACCTTATAGCAATCAGCCCCAGCATTTT
CASSPTPYSNQPQHF
>TRBJ1-1|many|TRBV5-1|-
TGCGCCAGCAGCTTGTTCGGCAGCACTGAAGCTTTCTTT
CASSLFGSTEAFF
>TRBJ2-3|-|TRBV27|-
TGTGCCAGCAGTTCCGCAGGGCGAACAGATACGCAGTATTTT
CASSSAGRTDTQYF
>TRBJ2-7|few|TRBV28|TRBD2
TGTGCCAGCAGAGCGGGACTCATGATTCCCTACGAGCAGTACTTC
CASRAGLMIPYEQYF
>TRBJ1-1|many|TRBV4-3|-
TGCGCCAGCAGCCAGTACAAGGCGGACACTGAAGCTTTCTTT
CASSQYKADTEAFF
>TRBJ2-5|-|TRBV11-2|TRBD1
TGTGCCAGCAGCCCCCGGACAGGGTCAGAGACCCAGTACTTC
CASSPRTGSETQYF
>TRBJ2-7|many|TRBV19|-
TGTGCCAGTAGCCGCACGGGACACGAGCAGTACTTC
CASSRTGHEQYF
>TRBJ2-7|many|TRBV19|-
TGTGCCAGTAGCACCGGAACCACCTACGAGCAGTACTTC
CASSTGTTYEQYF
>TRBJ1-1|-|TRBV23-1|-
TGCGCCAGCAGTCAAACACCCCCACAGGGTGGGAACACTGAAGCTTTCTTT
CASSQTPPQGGNTEAFF
>TRBJ2-2|-|TRBV7-9|-
TGTGCCAGCGGCCGGCCCGGGATCGGCACCGGGGAGCTGTTTTTT
CASGRPGIGTGELFF
>TRBJ2-1|-|TRBV4-3|TRBD2
TGCGCCAGCAGCCAAGTAGCGGGAGTGAACAATGGGCAGTTCTTC
CASSQVAGVNNGQFF
>TRBJ2-2|-|TRBV5-4|-
TGTGCCAGCAGCCAAAGGGGGGCCGGGGAGCTGTTTTTT
CASSQRGAGELFF
>TRBJ2-7|many|TRBV7-9|TRBD2
TGTGCCAGCAGTCCTCATCCGGGGGGAGTAAACGAGCAGTACTTC
CASSPHPGGVNEQYF
>TRBJ2-7|few|TRBV13|-
TGTGCCAGCAGCTTGCCAGAGGGGTACAAGTACTTC
CASSLPEGYKYF
>TRBJ2-5|once|TRBV12-3/TRBV12-4|-
TGTGCCAGCAGTTTAGTTAGCGCCTACCAAGAGACCCAGTACTTC
CASSLVSAYQETQYF
>TRBJ1-4|-|TRBV2|-
TGTGCCAGCAATGAGGTGCCTAATGAAAAACTGTTTTTT
CASNEVPNEKLFF
>TRBJ1-4|-|TRBV27|TRBD1
TGTGCCGGGGAAACGACAGGGGGCATTAATGAAAAACTGTTTTTT
CAGETTGGINEKLFF
>TRBJ2-5|many|TRBV4-2|-
TGTGCCAGCAGCCCTAGACAACAAGAGACCCAGTACTTC
CASSPRQQETQYF
>TRBJ1-4|many|TRBV6-1|TRBD1
TGTGCCAGCAGCCGGGACAGGACAACCTACCTATATGAAAAACTGTTTTTT
CASSRDRTTYLYEKLFF
>TRBJ2-5|-|TRBV29-1|TRBD2
TGCAGCGTCGACGGGACTAGCGGTGAAGGGGTAGGAGAGACCCAGTACTTC
CSVDGTSGEGVGETQYF
>TRBJ2-3|many|TRBV18|-
TGTGCCAGCTCACCACCGGTCAGGGAAACAGATACGCAGTATTTT
CASSPPVRETDTQYF
>TRBJ2-1|few|TRBV20-1|TRBD2
TGCAGTGCTGATCTACTAGCGGGCCACTACAATGAGCAGTTCTTC
CSADLLAGHYNEQFF
>TRBJ2-7|-|TRBV20-1|TRBD2
TGCAGTGCCCATCACTGGGCTAGCGGAAATGGCGCGCAGTACTTC
CSAHHWASGNGAQYF
>TRBJ2-3|-|TRBV2|-
TGTGCCAACAGTGAATGGAGCGCTAGCACAGATACGCAGTATTTT
CANSEWSASTDTQYF
>TRBJ2-3|many|TRBV10-3|-
TGTGCCATCAGTGATATGGACAACACAGATACGCAGTATTTT
CAISDMDNTDTQYF
>TRBJ2-5|-|TRBV6-2/TRBV6-3|-
TGTGCCAGCAGGCCGGATACCCAAAAGACCCAGTACTTC
CASRPDTQKTQYF
>TRBJ2-7|few|TRBV15|-
TGTGCCACCAGCAGAGAACCCCGCTACGAGCAGTACTTC
CATSREPRYEQYF
>TRBJ1-1|many|TRBV25-1|TRBD1
TGTGCCAGCAGTTGGACAGGGAAGAACACTGAAGCTTTCTTT
CASSWTGKNTEAFF
>TRBJ2-1|many|TRBV25-1|-
TGTGCCAGCAGTGAATCTTGGGGTTCTTCCTACAATGAGCAGTTCTTC
CASSESWGSSYNEQFF
>TRBJ1-1|many|TRBV27|-
TGTGCCAGCAGTTTAATTACGAACACTGAAGCTTTCTTT
CASSLITNTEAFF
>TRBJ1-5|many|TRBV12-3/TRBV12-4|-
TGTGCCAGCAGTTTAGTTTCCGGGGGCGGTCAGCCCCAGCATTTT
CASSLVSGGGQPQHF
>TRBJ1-5|many|TRBV4-3|-
TGCGCCAGCAGCCAATTCCGGAATCAGCCCCAGCATTTT
CASSQFRNQPQHF
>TRBJ1-1|many|TRBV6-2/TRBV6-3|-
TGTGCCAGCAGCTATGCCCCGAACACTGAAGCTTTCTTT
CASSYAPNTEAFF
>TRBJ2-4|many|TRBV6-2/TRBV6-3|-
TGTGCCAGCAGTCAGAAGTACTTC
CASSQKYF
>TRBJ1-4|many|TRBV7-2|-
TGTGCCAGCAGCTTAGGCCCCTGGACAACTAATGAAAAACTGTTTTTT
CASSLGPWTTNEKLFF
>TRBJ2-1|-|TRBV24-1|TRBD1
TGTGCCACCAGTGGTGTCCCCAGGGGGCAACCGGTAGGTGAGCAGTTCTTC
CATSGVPRGQPVGEQFF